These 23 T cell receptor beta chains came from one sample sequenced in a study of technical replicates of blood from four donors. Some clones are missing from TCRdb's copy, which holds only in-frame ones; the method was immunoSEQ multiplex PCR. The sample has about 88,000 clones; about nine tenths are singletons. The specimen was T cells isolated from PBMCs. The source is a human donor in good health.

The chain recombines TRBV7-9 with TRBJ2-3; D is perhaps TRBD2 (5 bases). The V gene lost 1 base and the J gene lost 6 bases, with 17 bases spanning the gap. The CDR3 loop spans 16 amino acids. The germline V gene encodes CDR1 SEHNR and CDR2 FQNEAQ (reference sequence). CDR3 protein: CASSLEGRGHWDTQYF. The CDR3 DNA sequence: TGTGCCAGCAGCTTAGAGGGCCGCGGGCATTGGGATACGCAGTATTTT.

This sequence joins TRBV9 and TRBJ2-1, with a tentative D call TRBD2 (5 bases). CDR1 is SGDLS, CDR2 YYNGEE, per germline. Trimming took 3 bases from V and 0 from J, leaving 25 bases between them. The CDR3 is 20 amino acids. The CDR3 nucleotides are TGTGCCAGCAGCGCCTCGGACTGGGAAGGAGGACCTAGCTCCTACAATGAGCAGTTCTTC. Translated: CASSASDWEGGPSSYNEQFF. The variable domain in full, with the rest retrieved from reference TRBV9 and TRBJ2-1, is DSGVTQTPKHLITATGQRVTLRCSPRSGDLSVYWYQQSLDQGLQFLIQYYNGEERAKGNILERFSAQQFPDLHSELNLSSLELGDSALYFCASSASDWEGGPSSYNEQFFGPGTRLTVL.

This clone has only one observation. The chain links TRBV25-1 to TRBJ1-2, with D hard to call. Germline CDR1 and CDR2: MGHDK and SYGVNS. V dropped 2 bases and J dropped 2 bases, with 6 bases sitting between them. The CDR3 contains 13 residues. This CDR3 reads CASSEAGNYGYTF. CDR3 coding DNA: TGTGCCAGCAGTGAAGCGGGGAACTATGGCTACACCTTC.

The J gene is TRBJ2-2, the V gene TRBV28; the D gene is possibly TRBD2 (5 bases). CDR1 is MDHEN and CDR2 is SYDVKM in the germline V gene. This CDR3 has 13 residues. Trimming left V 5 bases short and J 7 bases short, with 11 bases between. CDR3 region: CASSAGRRGELFF. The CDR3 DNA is TGTGCCAGCAGTGCGGGCCGCCGCGGGGAGCTGTTTTTT.

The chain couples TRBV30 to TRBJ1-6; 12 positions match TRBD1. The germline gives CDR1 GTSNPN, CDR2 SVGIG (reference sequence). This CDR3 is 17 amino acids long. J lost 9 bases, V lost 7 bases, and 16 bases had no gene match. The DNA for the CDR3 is TGTGCCTCAAATCCCGGGACAGGGGGCTCCGGCCTTTCACCCCTCCACTTT. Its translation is CASNPGTGGSGLSPLHF.

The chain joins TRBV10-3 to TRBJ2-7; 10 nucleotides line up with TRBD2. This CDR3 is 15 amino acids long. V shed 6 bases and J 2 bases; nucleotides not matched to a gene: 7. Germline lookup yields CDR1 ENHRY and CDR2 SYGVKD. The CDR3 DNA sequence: TGTGCCATCAGGAAAACTAGCGGGGTGACCTACGAGCAGTACTTC. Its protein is CAIRKTSGVTYEQYF.

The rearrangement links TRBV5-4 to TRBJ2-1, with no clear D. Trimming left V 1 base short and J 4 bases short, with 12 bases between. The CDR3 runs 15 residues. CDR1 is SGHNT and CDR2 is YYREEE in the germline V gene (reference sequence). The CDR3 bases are TGTGCCAGCAGCTTGATGTCTAGTTTGTACAATGAGCAGTTCTTC. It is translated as CASSLMSSLYNEQFF.

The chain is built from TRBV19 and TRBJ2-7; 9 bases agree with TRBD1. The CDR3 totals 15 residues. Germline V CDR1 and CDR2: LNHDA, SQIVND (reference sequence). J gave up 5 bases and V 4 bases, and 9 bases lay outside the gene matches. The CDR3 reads CASSTPQTGGNEQYF. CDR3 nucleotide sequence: TGTGCCAGTAGTACCCCCCAGACAGGGGGAAACGAGCAGTACTTC.

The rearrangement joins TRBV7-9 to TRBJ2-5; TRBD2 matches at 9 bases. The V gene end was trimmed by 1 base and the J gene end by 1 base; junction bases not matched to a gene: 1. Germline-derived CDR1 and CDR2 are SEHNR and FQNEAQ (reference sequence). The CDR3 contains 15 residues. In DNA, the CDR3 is TGTGCCAGCAGCTTAGGCGGGGGGGCCCAAGAGACCCAGTACTTC. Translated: CASSLGGGAQETQYF.

The CDR3 bases are TGTGCCAGCAGCCCCCGGACTAGCGGGTATTACGAGCAGTACTTC. Its protein product is CASSPRTSGYYEQYF. This chain uses TRBV13 with TRBJ2-7, with 11 positions matching TRBD2. The germline V gene has CDR1 PRHDT and CDR2 FYEKMQ (reference sequence). V shed 5 bases, J shed 4 bases, and the junction held 7 bases outside the gene matches. The CDR3 has 15 residues.

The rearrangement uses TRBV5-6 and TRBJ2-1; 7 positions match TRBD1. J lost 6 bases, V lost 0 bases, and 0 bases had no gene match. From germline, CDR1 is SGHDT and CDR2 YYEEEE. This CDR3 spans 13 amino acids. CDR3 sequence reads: CASSLDRGNEQFF. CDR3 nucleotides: TGTGCCAGCAGCTTGGACAGGGGCAATGAGCAGTTCTTC.

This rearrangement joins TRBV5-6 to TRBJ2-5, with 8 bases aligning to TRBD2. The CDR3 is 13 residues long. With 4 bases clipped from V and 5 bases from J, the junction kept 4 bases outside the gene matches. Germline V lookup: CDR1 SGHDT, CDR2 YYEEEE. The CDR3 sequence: CASSEGLEETQYF. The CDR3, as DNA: TGTGCCAGCAGCGAGGGACTAGAGGAGACCCAGTACTTC.

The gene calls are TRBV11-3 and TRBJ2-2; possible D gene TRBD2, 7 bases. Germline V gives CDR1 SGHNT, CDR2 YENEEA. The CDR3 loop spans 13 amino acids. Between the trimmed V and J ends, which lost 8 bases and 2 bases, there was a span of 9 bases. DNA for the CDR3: TGTGCCAGCCGGGGGGCAAACACCGGGGAGCTGTTTTTT. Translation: CASRGANTGELFF.

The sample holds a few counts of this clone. Written as DNA, the CDR3 is TGTGCCAGCAGCTCGGGACAGGGTCGGACCGGGGGAACCCTCCACTTT. It specifies CASSSGQGRTGGTLHF. The chain couples TRBV7-9 to TRBJ1-6, with 9 bases fitting TRBD1. Germline assignment: CDR1 SEHNR and CDR2 FQNEAQ (reference sequence). The CDR3 sequence is 16 residues long. The trim removed 4 bases at V and 14 bases at J, leaving 15 bases unmatched.

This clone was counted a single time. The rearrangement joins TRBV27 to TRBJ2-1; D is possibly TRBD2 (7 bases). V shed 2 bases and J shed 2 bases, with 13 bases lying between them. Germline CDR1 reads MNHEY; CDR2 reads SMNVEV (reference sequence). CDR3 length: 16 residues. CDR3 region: CASSLTGTMTYNEQFF. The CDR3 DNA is TGTGCCAGCAGTTTAACAGGGACTATGACCTACAATGAGCAGTTCTTC.

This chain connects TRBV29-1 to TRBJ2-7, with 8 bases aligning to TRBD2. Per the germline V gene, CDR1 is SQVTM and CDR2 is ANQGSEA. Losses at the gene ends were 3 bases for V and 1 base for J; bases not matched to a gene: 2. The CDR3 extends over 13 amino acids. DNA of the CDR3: TGCAGCGTTGAGGCGGGGGGTTCCTACGAGCAGTACTTC. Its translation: CSVEAGGSYEQYF.

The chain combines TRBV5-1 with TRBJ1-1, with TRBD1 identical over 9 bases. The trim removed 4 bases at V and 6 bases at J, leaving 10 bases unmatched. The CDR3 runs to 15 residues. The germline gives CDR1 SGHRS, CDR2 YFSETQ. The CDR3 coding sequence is TGCGCCAGCAGCCCACGGGGACAGGGCGCCCCTGAAGCTTTCTTT. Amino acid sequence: CASSPRGQGAPEAFF.

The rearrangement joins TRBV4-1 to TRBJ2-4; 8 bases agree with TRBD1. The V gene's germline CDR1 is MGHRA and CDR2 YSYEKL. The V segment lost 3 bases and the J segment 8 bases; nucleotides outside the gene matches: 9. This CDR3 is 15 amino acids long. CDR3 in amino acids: CASSQRQGNRDIQYF. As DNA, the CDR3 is TGCGCCAGCAGCCAGAGACAGGGGAATCGGGACATTCAGTACTTC.

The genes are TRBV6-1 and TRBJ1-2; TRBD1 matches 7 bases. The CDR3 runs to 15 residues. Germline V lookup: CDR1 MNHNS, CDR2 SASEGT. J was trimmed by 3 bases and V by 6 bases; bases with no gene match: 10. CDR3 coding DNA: TGTGCCAGCAGATTAAGGGGGACAGTTCACTATGGCTACACCTTC. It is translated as CASRLRGTVHYGYTF.

CDR3 DNA: TGTGCCAGCAGCGTAGCCGGGGGCAATCAGCCCCAGCATTTT. Its protein product is CASSVAGGNQPQHF. The chain recombines TRBV9 with TRBJ1-5; D unclear. CDR3 length: 14 amino acids. Trimming left V 0 bases short and J 2 bases short, with 6 bases between. Germline V lookup: CDR1 SGDLS, CDR2 YYNGEE.

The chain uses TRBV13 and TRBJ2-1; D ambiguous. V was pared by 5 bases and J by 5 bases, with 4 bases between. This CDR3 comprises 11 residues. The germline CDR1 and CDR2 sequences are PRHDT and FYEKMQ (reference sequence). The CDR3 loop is CASSPHNEQFF. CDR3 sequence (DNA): TGTGCCAGCAGCCCTCACAATGAGCAGTTCTTC.

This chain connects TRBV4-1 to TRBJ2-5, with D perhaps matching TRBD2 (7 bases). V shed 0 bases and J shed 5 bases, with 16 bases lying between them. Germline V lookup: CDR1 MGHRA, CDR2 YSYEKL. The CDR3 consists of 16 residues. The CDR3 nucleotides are TGCGCCAGCAGCCAAGATGCGGCGGGGGCACATGAGACCCAGTACTTC. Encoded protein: CASSQDAAGAHETQYF.

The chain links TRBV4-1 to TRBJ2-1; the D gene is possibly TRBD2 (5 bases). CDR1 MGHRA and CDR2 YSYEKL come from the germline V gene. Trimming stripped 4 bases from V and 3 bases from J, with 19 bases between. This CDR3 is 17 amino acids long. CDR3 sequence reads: CASSPSPLAMFYNEQFF. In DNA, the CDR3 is TGCGCCAGCAGCCCGTCGCCTTTAGCGATGTTCTACAATGAGCAGTTCTTC.